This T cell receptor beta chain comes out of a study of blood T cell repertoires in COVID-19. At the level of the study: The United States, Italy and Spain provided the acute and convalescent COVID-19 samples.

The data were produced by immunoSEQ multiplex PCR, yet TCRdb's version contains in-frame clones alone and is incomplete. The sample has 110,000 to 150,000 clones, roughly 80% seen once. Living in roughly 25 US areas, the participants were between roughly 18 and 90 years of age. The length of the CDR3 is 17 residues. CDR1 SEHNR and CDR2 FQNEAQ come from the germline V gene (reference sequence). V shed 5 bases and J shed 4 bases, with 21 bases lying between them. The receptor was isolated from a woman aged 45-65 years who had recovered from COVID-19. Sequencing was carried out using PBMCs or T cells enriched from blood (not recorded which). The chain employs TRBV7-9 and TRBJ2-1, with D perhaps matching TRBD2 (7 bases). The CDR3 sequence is CASSLRGARIYYNEQFF. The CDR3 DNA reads TGTGCCAGCAGCCTCCGGGGGGCCCGTATCTATTACAATGAGCAGTTCTTC.